These 27 T cell receptor beta chains were all obtained from the same sample, sequenced in a study of T cell repertoires in cytomegalovirus infection. One entry per CDR3 protein results from TCRdb running MiXCR on the reads. The data show some 940,000 distinct CDR3 sequences, 31% seen once. These receptors have no known antigen. Sequencing was performed on cultured CD8+ T cells from PBMCs, taken from culture after CMV antigen stimulation. These receptors came from a human donor in good health (CMV status not recorded). Some clones in this sample may be carry-over from other donors' samples.

The chain is built from TRBV29-1 and TRBJ2-2; D is ambiguous. The CDR3 contains 12 residues. Trimming pared 2 bases from V and 4 bases from J, leaving 5 bases between. Germline values: CDR1 SQVTM, CDR2 ANQGSEA. Here the CDR3 reads CSVEKGTGELFF. CDR3 DNA: TGCAGCGTTGAAAAGGGCACCGGGGAGCTGTTTTTT.

The chain is built from TRBV5-1 and TRBJ1-3; a weak D match, TRBD1 (6 bases). Looked up from germline, CDR1 is SGHRS and CDR2 is YFSETQ. The CDR3 is 14 amino acids. V shed 9 bases and J shed 0 bases, with 13 bases lying between them. In DNA, the CDR3 is TGCGCCAACAAACCACAGGGCTCTGGAAACACCATATATTTT. Protein sequence: CANKPQGSGNTIYF.

The rearrangement joins TRBV7-9 to TRBJ1-2, with D hard to call. This CDR3 is built from 20 residues. Germline V gives CDR1 SEHNR, CDR2 FQNEAQ (reference sequence). The V and J ends lost 4 bases and 0 bases respectively, with 27 bases between them. CDR3 region: CASSSPLQKSPTDANYGYTF. The DNA of the CDR3 is TGTGCCAGCAGCTCTCCTTTGCAAAAATCTCCGACGGACGCTAACTATGGCTACACCTTC.

This clonotype was found a few times. The junction and the germline gene differ at one end; a read error may be behind it. This chain links TRBV10-2 with TRBJ1-2, with a tentative D call TRBD1 (5 bases). The CDR3 loop spans 12 amino acids. From germline, CDR1 is WSHSY and CDR2 SAAADI. The CDR3 coding sequence is TGCGCCAGCAGAATAGATGATTCGGGGCTCGCCTTC. The encoded protein is CASRIDDSGLAF.

This clonotype has just a few counts. This chain uses TRBV6-5 with TRBJ1-1; D is perhaps TRBD1 (5 bases). The CDR3 is made up of 15 amino acids. Germline assignment: CDR1 MNHEY and CDR2 SVGAGI. V lost 2 bases and J 0 bases, leaving 10 bases between the germline ends. The CDR3 DNA reads TGTGCCAGCAGTTACGATCGGGGGGTGAACACTGAAGCTTTCTTT. Translation gives CASSYDRGVNTEAFF.

The chain couples TRBV12-5 to TRBJ2-2; D gene uncertain. CDR1 is LGHNT and CDR2 is FRNRAP in the germline V gene. The V gene lost 1 base and the J gene lost 10 bases, with 10 bases spanning the gap. The CDR3 sequence is 13 residues long. The CDR3 is CASGLGKSQELFF. DNA of the CDR3: TGTGCTAGTGGTTTGGGAAAATCACAGGAGCTGTTTTTT.

The CDR3 region is CASSLEEIGPGLYGYTF. The DNA of the CDR3 is TGTGCCAGCAGCTTAGAGGAAATAGGACCGGGCCTATATGGCTACACCTTC. The rearrangement uses TRBV7-6 and TRBJ1-2, with D unresolved. This CDR3 comprises 17 residues. CDR1 SGHVS and CDR2 FNYEAQ come from the germline V gene. Trimming left V 1 base short and J 5 bases short, with 20 bases between.

V usage is TRBV19 and J usage is TRBJ1-2; tentatively, D is TRBD1 (6 bases). V was clipped by 9 bases and J by 3 bases, with 11 bases between them. Germline V gene data show CDR1 as LNHDA and CDR2 as SQIVND (reference sequence). The CDR3 runs to 12 residues. The CDR3 coding sequence is TGTGCCAGCCCGGACAGTGACTATGGCTACACCTTC. As protein: CASPDSDYGYTF.

This clonotype was detected many times. J is TRBJ2-7 and V is TRBV7-9, with unresolved D. Trimming removed 4 bases from V and 1 base from J, with 14 bases in between. The length of the CDR3 is 15 residues. The germline V gene encodes CDR1 SEHNR and CDR2 FQNEAQ (reference sequence). The DNA for the CDR3 is TGTGCCAGCAGCTCAATGCAGACCAAATCCTACGAGCAGTACTTC. This encodes CASSSMQTKSYEQYF. The variable domain in full, completed from reference TRBV7-9 and TRBJ2-7, reads DTGVSQNPRHKITKRGQNVTFRCDPISEHNRLYWYRQTLGQGPEFLTYFQNEAQLEKSRLLSDRFSAERPKGSFSTLEIQRTEQGDSAMYLCASSSMQTKSYEQYFGPGTRLTVT.

The table lists this clonotype with many counts. The chain uses TRBV7-2 and TRBJ1-3; tentatively, D is TRBD1 (5 bases). The CDR3 consists of 14 residues. V lost 5 bases, J lost 6 bases, and 14 bases lay in between. Germline CDR1 and CDR2: SGHTA and FQGNSA. CDR3 bases: TGTGCCAGCAGCGACACTTGGGGCGCAAACACCATATATTTT. It specifies CASSDTWGANTIYF.

A few counts support this clonotype. The chain recombines TRBV15 with TRBJ2-1; 7 nucleotides agree with TRBD2. Germline CDR1 reads LNHNV; CDR2 reads YYDKDF (reference sequence). Losses at the gene ends were 0 bases for V and 9 bases for J; bases not matched to a gene: 8. The CDR3 runs 15 residues. In DNA form, the CDR3 reads TGTGCCACCAGCAGAGATCGGACTAGTTTCGTTGAGCAGTTCTTC. Protein: CATSRDRTSFVEQFF.

This clonotype was seen ten or more times. The chain joins TRBV11-2 to TRBJ1-5; no clear D. V dropped 2 bases and J dropped 8 bases, with 13 bases sitting between them. The CDR3 is made up of 14 amino acids. CDR1 SGHAT and CDR2 FQNNGV come from the germline V gene. Here the CDR3 DNA reads TGTGCCAGCAGCTTAAATAAGTATTCAAAGCCCCAGCATTTT. It is translated as CASSLNKYSKPQHF.

This clonotype was observed once. V gene TRBV19 combines with J gene TRBJ2-5; D ambiguous. Germline V gives CDR1 LNHDA, CDR2 SQIVND (reference sequence). V was clipped by 1 base and J by 5 bases, with 11 bases between them. The CDR3 has 14 amino acids. This CDR3 is CASSIVGSRETQYF. The CDR3 DNA reads TGTGCCAGTAGTATAGTTGGGTCGAGGGAGACCCAGTACTTC.

Turning to this clonotype: The junction differs from germline at one of its ends, possibly a read error. The chain has TRBV4-1 and TRBJ2-1; no clear D gene. From germline, CDR1 is MGHRA and CDR2 YSYEKL. The CDR3 is 16 residues long. CDR3 in amino acids: CASSLVETPSNNEQFF. The CDR3 coding sequence is TGCGCCAGCAGCCTCGTCGAGACACCCTCCAACAATGAGCAGTTCTTC.

This clonotype came up many times. This sequence joins TRBV7-2 and TRBJ2-3, with 9 bases identical to TRBD1. The length of the CDR3 is 15 residues. Germline loops: CDR1 SGHTA, CDR2 FQGNSA. V shed 6 bases, J shed 9 bases, and the junction held 13 bases outside the gene matches. The CDR3 protein is CASSPRDRVSNTQYF. CDR3 DNA: TGTGCCAGCAGTCCCCGGGACAGGGTATCTAACACGCAGTATTTT.

The chain employs TRBV10-3 and TRBJ1-1; the D gene is possibly TRBD1 (5 bases). The CDR3 consists of 17 residues. CDR1 is ENHRY and CDR2 is SYGVKD in the germline V gene. V was cut by 2 bases and J by 6 bases, with 22 bases left in between. The CDR3, as DNA: TGTGCCATCAGTGAGGGGGGGATAACAAACGGAGTGGCTGAAGCTTTCTTT. Residues: CAISEGGITNGVAEAFF.

This chain joins TRBV29-1 and TRBJ2-1, with 11 bases matching TRBD2. Per the germline V gene, CDR1 is SQVTM and CDR2 is ANQGSEA. V gave up 0 bases and J gave up 5 bases; unmatched junction bases: 12. CDR3 length: 18 residues. CDR3 sequence (DNA): TGCAGCGTTGAAGACAGAAGTAGCGGGGGGGCCGCTCACAATGAGCAGTTCTTC. This codes for CSVEDRSSGGAAHNEQFF.

DNA for the CDR3: TGTGCCAGCAGCGCCAACTGGAATGGCTACACCTTC. Its protein is CASSANWNGYTF. The V gene is TRBV7-9, the J gene TRBJ1-2; D is unclear. The CDR3 sequence is 12 residues long. CDR1 SEHNR and CDR2 FQNEAQ come from the germline V gene (reference sequence). The V end was cut by 5 bases, the J end by 6 bases, with 10 bases between.

The chain has TRBV6-5 and TRBJ2-7; D perhaps matches TRBD2 (5 bases). The germline CDR1 and CDR2 sequences are MNHEY and SVGAGI. V was shortened by 10 bases and J by 0 bases, with 19 bases between the two germline ends. CDR3 length equals 15 residues. The DNA for the CDR3 is TGTGCCACTCACGAGAGCAGGAGGAGCTCCTACGAGCAGTACTTC. Protein: CATHESRRSSYEQYF.

The genes are TRBV12-3 or TRBV12-4 and TRBJ2-5, with 8 nucleotides matching TRBD1. There are 16 residues in the CDR3. V was clipped by 6 bases and J by 4 bases; unmatched bases: 13. CDR3 coding DNA: TGTGCCAGCAGCTTCCAGATCAGGGGGCTTCTAGAGACCCAGTACTTC. This translates into CASSFQIRGLLETQYF.

V is TRBV4-1 and J is TRBJ2-1, with 11 bases lining up with TRBD2. Per germline, CDR1 MGHRA and CDR2 YSYEKL. With V trimmed by 4 bases and J by 7 bases, 9 bases remained unmatched. This CDR3 has 16 residues. CDR3 sequence: CASSRRLAGLGNEQFF. Written as DNA, the CDR3 is TGCGCCAGCAGCCGCCGACTAGCGGGGCTGGGTAATGAGCAGTTCTTC.

V and J are TRBV12-3 or TRBV12-4 and TRBJ2-5; D is unresolved. This CDR3 has 12 amino acids. V was clipped by 6 bases and J by 5 bases, with 10 bases between them. For the CDR3, the DNA is TGTGCCAGCAGCCCCCGGAGTGAGACCCAGTACTTC. This translates into CASSPRSETQYF.

For this clonotype: A much larger clone differs from this one at a single base, so this may be a read error. CDR3 sequence: CASSFAPGTGSGELFF. The DNA for the CDR3 is TGTGCCAGCAGCTTTGCCCCGGGTACAGGGTCCGGGGAGCTGTTTTTT. V and J are TRBV7-2 and TRBJ2-2; tentative D call: TRBD1 (6 bases). The CDR3 is 16 amino acids. Germline CDR1 reads SGHTA; CDR2 reads FQGNSA. Trimming shortened V by 3 bases and J by 6 bases, and 17 bases separated the two germline ends. Together with reference TRBV7-2 and TRBJ2-2, the CDR3 gives the full variable domain: GAGVSQSPSNKVTEKGKDVELRCDPISGHTALYWYRQSLGQGLEFLIYFQGNSAPDKSGLPSDRFSAERTGGSVSTLTIQRTQQEDSAVYLCASSFAPGTGSGELFFGEGSRLTVL.

This clonotype was observed a handful of times. The chain carries TRBV7-8 and TRBJ2-7; D possibly uses TRBD1 or TRBD2 (5 bases each). V was cut by 5 bases and J by 2 bases, with 16 bases left in between. The CDR3 is 15 amino acids. The germline V gene encodes CDR1 SGHVS and CDR2 FQNEAQ. The CDR3 region is CASSLTGRQAYEQYF. The DNA for the CDR3 is TGTGCCAGCAGCCTTACGGGACGGCAAGCCTACGAGCAGTACTTC.

The genes are TRBV19 and TRBJ2-1; a weak D match, TRBD1 (6 bases). The length of the CDR3 is 14 residues. With 3 bases removed from V and 9 bases from J, the gap between germline ends came to 15 bases. The germline CDR1 and CDR2 sequences are LNHDA and SQIVND (reference sequence). The CDR3 DNA sequence: TGTGCCAGTAGTATGAGGGGGACCGAGAGTGAGCAGTTCTTC. This sequence encodes CASSMRGTESEQFF. Using reference TRBV19 and TRBJ2-1 for the parts outside the CDR3, the full variable domain is DGGITQSPKYLFRKEGQNVTLSCEQNLNHDAMYWYRQDPGQGLRLIYYSQIVNDFQKGDIAEGYSVSREKKESFPLTVTSAQKNPTAFYLCASSMRGTESEQFFGPGTRLTVL.

This rearrangement joins TRBV27 to TRBJ2-1; no definite D call. From germline, CDR1 is MNHEY and CDR2 SMNVEV (reference sequence). The CDR3 extends over 15 amino acids. Trimming shortened V by 3 bases and J by 0 bases, and 9 bases separated the two germline ends. The CDR3 protein is CASSFGLSSYNEQFF. The CDR3, as DNA: TGTGCCAGCAGTTTCGGGCTTAGCTCCTACAATGAGCAGTTCTTC.

This clonotype has more than one count but fewer than ten. The J gene is TRBJ1-1, the V gene TRBV7-9, with D hard to call. Germline CDR1 is SEHNR and CDR2 is FQNEAQ (reference sequence). With 1 base removed from V and 2 bases from J, the gap between germline ends came to 11 bases. CDR3 length: 15 residues. This CDR3 reads CASSLEKLANTEAFF. CDR3 in DNA: TGTGCCAGCAGCTTAGAAAAACTTGCCAACACTGAAGCTTTCTTT. Based on the CDR3 plus reference TRBV7-9 and TRBJ1-1, the full variable domain is DTGVSQNPRHKITKRGQNVTFRCDPISEHNRLYWYRQTLGQGPEFLTYFQNEAQLEKSRLLSDRFSAERPKGSFSTLEIQRTEQGDSAMYLCASSLEKLANTEAFFGQGTRLTVV.